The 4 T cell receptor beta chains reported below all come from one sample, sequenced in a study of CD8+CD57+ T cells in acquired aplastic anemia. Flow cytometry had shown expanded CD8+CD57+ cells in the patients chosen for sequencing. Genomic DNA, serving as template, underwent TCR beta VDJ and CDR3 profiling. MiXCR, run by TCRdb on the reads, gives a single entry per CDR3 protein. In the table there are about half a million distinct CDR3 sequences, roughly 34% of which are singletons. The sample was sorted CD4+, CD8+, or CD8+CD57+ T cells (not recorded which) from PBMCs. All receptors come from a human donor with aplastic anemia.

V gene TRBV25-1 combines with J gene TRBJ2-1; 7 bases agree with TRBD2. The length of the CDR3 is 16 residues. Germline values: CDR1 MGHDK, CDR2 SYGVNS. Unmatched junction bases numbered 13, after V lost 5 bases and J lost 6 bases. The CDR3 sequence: CASSSLLGLVSNEQFF. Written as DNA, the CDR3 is TGTGCCAGCAGTTCCCTCTTAGGACTAGTCAGCAATGAGCAGTTCTTC.

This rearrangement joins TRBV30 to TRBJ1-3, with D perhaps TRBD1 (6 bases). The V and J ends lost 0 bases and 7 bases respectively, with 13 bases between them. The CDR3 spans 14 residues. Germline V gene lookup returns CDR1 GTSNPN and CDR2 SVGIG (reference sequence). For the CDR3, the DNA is TGTGCCTGGAGTGTAGTTCGAACAGGGAACACCATATATTTT. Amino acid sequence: CAWSVVRTGNTIYF.

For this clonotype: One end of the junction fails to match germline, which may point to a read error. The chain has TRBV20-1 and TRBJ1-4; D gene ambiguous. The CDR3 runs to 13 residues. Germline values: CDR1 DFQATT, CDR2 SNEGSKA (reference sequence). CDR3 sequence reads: CSVRGPDYEKLFF. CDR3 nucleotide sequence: TGCAGTGTTAGAGGACCTGATTATGAAAAACTGTTTTTT.

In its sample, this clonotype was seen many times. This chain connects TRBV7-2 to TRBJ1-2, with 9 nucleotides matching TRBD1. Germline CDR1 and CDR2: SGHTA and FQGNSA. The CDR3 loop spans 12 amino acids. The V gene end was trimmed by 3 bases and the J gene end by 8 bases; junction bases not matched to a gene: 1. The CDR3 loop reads CASSFTGGGYTF. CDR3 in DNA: TGTGCCAGCAGCTTTACAGGGGGCGGCTACACCTTC. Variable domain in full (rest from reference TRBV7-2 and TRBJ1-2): GAGVSQSPSNKVTEKGKDVELRCDPISGHTALYWYRQSLGQGLEFLIYFQGNSAPDKSGLPSDRFSAERTGGSVSTLTIQRTQQEDSAVYLCASSFTGGGYTFGSGTRLTVV.